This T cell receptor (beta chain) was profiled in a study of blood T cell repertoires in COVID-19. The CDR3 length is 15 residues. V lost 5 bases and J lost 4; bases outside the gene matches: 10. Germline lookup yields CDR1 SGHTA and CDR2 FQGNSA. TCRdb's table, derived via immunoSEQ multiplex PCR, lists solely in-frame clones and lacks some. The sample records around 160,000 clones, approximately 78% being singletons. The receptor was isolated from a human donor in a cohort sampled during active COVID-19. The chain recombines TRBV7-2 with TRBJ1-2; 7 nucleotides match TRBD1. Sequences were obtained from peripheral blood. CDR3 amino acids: CASSPQGTTGYGYTF. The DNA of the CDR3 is TGTGCCAGCAGCCCACAGGGGACCACTGGCTATGGCTACACCTTC.